Here is one T cell receptor (beta chain) with its context. Its matching antigen is unknown. These data come from a study of cytomegalovirus exposure and HLA in healthy donors. General study findings and limits: The study assumed roughly uniform donor sequencing depth for presence/absence analyses.

The length of the CDR3 is 13 residues. CDR1 and CDR2 (germline): MNHNS, SASEGT. V lost 1 base and J 5 bases, leaving 6 bases between the germline ends. The PCR ran on 60 Vbeta and 13 Jbeta primers. The authors' processing: Later, tens of millions of unique TCR beta chains were counted in an analysis, and around 11 million of them were shared. The assay was immunoSEQ multiplex PCR, and TCRdb's table has in-frame clones only and misses some. For V, J and clone size, that table is used; D and trimming come from the DNA. The sample has approximately 140,000 clones; roughly 76% are singletons. The sample was PBMCs. This receptor was taken from a human donor in good health. This sequence joins TRBV6-1 and TRBJ1-5; tentatively, D is TRBD1 (5 bases). DNA for the CDR3: TGTGCCAGCAGTGAAGGGACACATCAGCCCCAGCATTTT. The encoded protein is CASSEGTHQPQHF.